A single sample is the source of the 23 T cell receptor beta chains below, sequenced in a study of T cells after yellow fever vaccination. MiXCR, run by TCRdb on the 5' RACE reads, gives a single entry per CDR3 protein. Of under 50,000 distinct CDR3 sequences listed, around 6.5% are singletons. This specimen was PBMCs, either bulk or a sorted T-cell subset (CD4+, CD8+, memory, or dextramer-sorted; not recorded which), taken 45 days after the yellow fever booster vaccination. The receptors originated from a man between 25 and 39 years old who received the YFV17D yellow fever vaccine.

This clonotype was counted ten times or more. The chain uses TRBV11-2 and TRBJ1-1; D uncertain. CDR3 length equals 15 residues. V was shortened by 1 base and J by 4 bases, with 13 bases between the two germline ends. CDR1 is SGHAT and CDR2 is FQNNGV in the germline V gene. In DNA form, the CDR3 reads TGTGCCAGCAGCTTAGTCGACTCCCGGGGCACTGAAGCTTTCTTT. Protein: CASSLVDSRGTEAFF.

This clonotype has a handful of counts. The J gene is TRBJ1-1, the V gene TRBV20-1; D may be TRBD1 (6 bases). Per germline, CDR1 DFQATT and CDR2 SNEGSKA (reference sequence). V dropped 1 base and J dropped 1 base, with 16 bases sitting between them. CDR3 length: 16 residues. The chain's CDR3 is CSARGPPGHGNTEAFF. CDR3 nucleotide sequence: TGCAGTGCTAGAGGACCTCCGGGACACGGGAACACTGAAGCTTTCTTT.

The sample holds many counts of this clonotype. The rearrangement joins TRBV18 to TRBJ1-2; D possibly corresponds to TRBD1 (5 bases). Germline V gene sequence: CDR1 KGHSH, CDR2 LQKENI. The CDR3 is made up of 13 amino acids. Trimming took off 4 bases at V and 5 bases at J, with 11 bases between the two ends. The CDR3 DNA follows: TGTGCCAGCTCACGTGGGACGGATTATGGCTACACCTTC. Protein: CASSRGTDYGYTF.

Comments on this clonotype: This may stem from a read error, because a much larger clone lies one nucleotide away. The chain uses TRBV12-3 or TRBV12-4 and TRBJ2-2; D ambiguous. V was clipped by 8 bases and J by 3 bases, with 10 bases between them. This CDR3 is 13 amino acids long. CDR3 region: CASRSKDTGELFF. In DNA form, the CDR3 reads TGTGCCAGCCGGAGCAAGGACACCGGGGAGCTGTTTTTT.

This clonotype was seen repeatedly, ten times or more. This chain connects TRBV7-2 to TRBJ2-4; no firm D call. Trimming cost V 2 bases and J 8 bases, with 4 bases left between them. The CDR3 extends over 11 amino acids. Germline loops: CDR1 SGHTA, CDR2 FQGNSA. The CDR3 here is CASSLNDIQYF. CDR3 DNA sequence: TGTGCCAGCAGCTTAAACGACATTCAGTACTTC.

In this sample, this clonotype turned up many times. V and J are TRBV12-3 or TRBV12-4 and TRBJ2-5, with 10 bases matching TRBD2. V was clipped by 6 bases and J by 7 bases; unmatched bases: 11. CDR3 size: 15 residues. DNA of the CDR3: TGTGCCAGCAGCCCCTCAGCGGGAGGGCCTGGGACCCAGTACTTC. Translated: CASSPSAGGPGTQYF.

This clonotype was found many times. This rearrangement joins TRBV5-1 to TRBJ2-1, with 10 positions matching TRBD2. The V gene's germline CDR1 is SGHRS and CDR2 YFSETQ. The CDR3 is 16 amino acids. V shed 0 bases, J shed 5 bases, and the junction held 5 bases outside the gene matches. The CDR3 sequence is CASSLVGTSVNNEQFF. The CDR3, as DNA: TGCGCCAGCAGCTTGGTTGGGACTAGCGTAAACAATGAGCAGTTCTTC.

Many counts were recorded for this clonotype. V and J are TRBV24-1 and TRBJ2-7; TRBD1 agrees at 8 bases. The CDR3 length is 15 residues. The J segment lost 2 bases and the V segment lost 4 bases, leaving 6 bases of the junction unmatched. From germline, CDR1 is KGHDR and CDR2 SFDVKD. Here the CDR3 reads CATSDTGTGAYEQYF. The CDR3 bases are TGTGCCACCAGTGACACGGGGACAGGAGCCTACGAGCAGTACTTC.

This clonotype was detected only once. Possible read error: a much larger clone is one base away. The rearrangement links TRBV27 to TRBJ2-2, with 9 bases fitting TRBD2. The CDR3 runs to 17 residues. Germline V gene data show CDR1 as MNHEY and CDR2 as SMNVEV (reference sequence). CDR3 bases: TGTGCCATCAGTTTAAACGGCGGTCGCGGGAGGGGCGGGGAGCTGTTTTTT. Its protein product is CAISLNGGRGRGGELFF.

The chain has TRBV6-2 or TRBV6-3 and TRBJ2-5; 7 positions agree with TRBD2. Germline loops: CDR1 MNHEY, CDR2 SVGEGT. This CDR3 is 14 amino acids long. V lost 7 bases, J lost 1 base, and 6 bases stayed unmatched. The chain's CDR3 is CASIPGGLQETQYF. The CDR3 region has the DNA TGTGCCAGCATCCCGGGAGGCCTCCAAGAGACCCAGTACTTC.

About this clonotype itself: A much larger clone differs from this one at a single base, so this may be a read error. The rearrangement uses TRBV5-1 and TRBJ1-1; D is ambiguous. The CDR3 spans 15 residues. Germline V gene lookup returns CDR1 SGHRS and CDR2 YFSETQ. The CDR3 nucleotides read TGCGCCAGCAGCTTGGATTCCGGCTGGAACACTGCAGCTTTCTTT. Encoded protein: CASSLDSGWNTAAFF.

In its sample, this clonotype was seen many times. The chain links TRBV4-2 to TRBJ2-5, with 12 bases identical to TRBD2. This CDR3 is built from 16 residues. V was clipped by 4 bases and J by 0 bases; unmatched bases: 3. Germline V gives CDR1 LGHNA, CDR2 YNFKEQ. CDR3 in DNA: TGTGCCAGCAGCCCTCGGACTAGCGGGGACCAAGAGACCCAGTACTTC. This sequence encodes CASSPRTSGDQETQYF.

This clonotype showed up many times. The CDR3 DNA follows: TGTGCCACCAGCGGAGGGACTATGCCACGGCAAGAGACCCAGTACTTC. This codes for CATSGGTMPRQETQYF. The chain uses TRBV15 and TRBJ2-5, with 7 bases that match TRBD2. With 5 bases clipped from V and 2 bases from J, the junction kept 11 bases outside the gene matches. CDR1 and CDR2 (germline): LNHNV, YYDKDF (reference sequence). This CDR3 region has 16 residues.

By share, this clonotype ranks as medium-sized. The chain is built from TRBV5-1 and TRBJ1-1, with TRBD1 as a possible D gene (5 bases). Trimming took 0 bases from V and 1 from J, leaving 10 bases between them. The CDR3 has 15 amino acids. The V gene's germline CDR1 is SGHRS and CDR2 YFSETQ. The CDR3 DNA sequence: TGCGCCAGCAGCTTGGAGTCAGGGAGGAACACTGAAGCTTTCTTT. Its protein product is CASSLESGRNTEAFF.

This clonotype was counted at least ten times. This chain connects TRBV6-2 or TRBV6-3 to TRBJ2-6; D not resolved. The V gene lost 11 bases and the J gene lost 0 bases, with 11 bases spanning the gap. The germline gives CDR1 MNHEY, CDR2 SVGEGT. The length of the CDR3 is 14 residues. CDR3 loop: CAVTTGSGANVLTF. As DNA, the CDR3 is TGTGCCGTAACGACGGGCTCTGGGGCCAACGTCCTGACTTTC.

The rearrangement uses TRBV13 and TRBJ2-7; D perhaps matches TRBD2 (6 bases). The germline V gene encodes CDR1 PRHDT and CDR2 FYEKMQ (reference sequence). Trimming removed 2 bases from V and 1 base from J, with 9 bases in between. There are 14 residues in the CDR3. CDR3 sequence (DNA): TGTGCCAGCAGCTTACCCGGGGGATCCTACGAGCAGTACTTC. This translates into CASSLPGGSYEQYF.

Only a few counts were recorded for this clonotype. The J gene is TRBJ2-6, the V gene TRBV4-3; no clear D gene. Germline CDR1 reads LGHNA; CDR2 reads YSLEER. This CDR3 spans 16 amino acids. V was shortened by 0 bases and J by 0 bases, with 6 bases between the two germline ends. The CDR3 region is CASSQEPASGANVLTF. DNA of the CDR3: TGCGCCAGCAGCCAAGAGCCAGCCTCTGGGGCCAACGTCCTGACTTTC.

This clonotype was counted at least ten times. The rearrangement uses TRBV20-1 and TRBJ2-5; TRBD1 is a possible D gene (5 bases). V was pared by 0 bases and J by 1 base, with 9 bases between. The CDR3 spans 14 residues. Germline V gives CDR1 DFQATT, CDR2 SNEGSKA (reference sequence). The chain's CDR3 is CSARDIGAQETQYF. CDR3 nucleotides: TGCAGTGCTAGAGATATTGGGGCCCAAGAGACCCAGTACTTC.

This chain links TRBV7-2 with TRBJ1-5, with D uncertain. This CDR3 has 13 residues. CDR1 SGHTA and CDR2 FQGNSA come from the germline V gene. V was shortened by 5 bases and J by 5 bases, with 10 bases between the two germline ends. The CDR3 sequence is CASSAMRDQPQHF. The CDR3 coding sequence is TGTGCCAGCAGCGCAATGAGGGATCAGCCCCAGCATTTT.

This clonotype was seen a handful of times. The rearrangement joins TRBV4-3 to TRBJ2-1; D is ambiguous. V was pared by 0 bases and J by 4 bases, with 10 bases between. Germline V gene data show CDR1 as LGHNA and CDR2 as YSLEER. This CDR3 spans 15 amino acids. Here the CDR3 reads CASSQEQWAYNEQFF. The DNA of the CDR3 is TGCGCCAGCAGCCAAGAACAGTGGGCGTACAATGAGCAGTTCTTC.

A few counts support this clonotype. The rearrangement links TRBV7-2 to TRBJ2-3, with D perhaps assigned TRBD1 or TRBD2 (6 bases each). The CDR3 consists of 14 residues. CDR1 SGHTA and CDR2 FQGNSA come from the germline V gene. Trimming took off 8 bases at V and 11 bases at J, with 23 bases between the two ends. CDR3 sequence reads: CASSEGDSYTRQYF. The CDR3 DNA reads TGTGCCAGCTCCGAGGGGGACTCCTATACAAGGCAGTATTTT. Complete variable domain (other parts from reference TRBV7-2 and TRBJ2-3): GAGVSQSPSNKVTEKGKDVELRCDPISGHTALYWYRQSLGQGLEFLIYFQGNSAPDKSGLPSDRFSAERTGGSVSTLTIQRTQQEDSAVYLCASSEGDSYTRQYFGPGTRLTVL.

This clonotype was counted between two and nine times. This rearrangement joins TRBV5-6 to TRBJ2-3; 10 positions agree with TRBD2. The CDR3 is 16 residues long. V lost 3 bases to trimming and J lost 3 bases; unmatched junction nucleotides: 7. Germline values: CDR1 SGHDT, CDR2 YYEEEE. CDR3 nucleotides: TGTGCCAGCAGCTGGGGACTAGCGCTTGGGACAGATACGCAGTATTTT. Translated: CASSWGLALGTDTQYF.

This clonotype was observed many times. The chain uses TRBV12-3 or TRBV12-4 and TRBJ2-7, with 12 bases matching TRBD1. With 6 bases clipped from V and 6 bases from J, the junction kept 3 bases outside the gene matches. The CDR3 loop spans 13 amino acids. CDR3 loop: CASRPGQGAEQYF. The CDR3 bases are TGTGCCAGCAGGCCGGGACAGGGGGCCGAGCAGTACTTC.